These 24 T cell receptor beta chains were sequenced from one sample in a study of T cell responses to AZD1222 COVID-19 vaccine. Here immunoSEQ multiplex PCR was the method, and the copy in TCRdb shows in-frame clones only, minus some. The sample records 99,000 or so clones, approximately 90% being singletons. Here the sequenced sample was peripheral blood, taken on day 0 of AZD1222 vaccination. The receptors were gathered from an adult in good health.

CDR3 in amino acids: CTSSHPRDSSYEQYF. The CDR3 bases are TGCACCAGCAGCCATCCCCGGGACAGCTCCTACGAGCAGTACTTC. V usage is TRBV1 and J usage is TRBJ2-7; the table's TRBD1 call for D was not verified on the DNA. TRBV1 is a documented pseudogene. This CDR3 comprises 15 residues.

The V and J genes are TRBV4-2 and TRBJ1-1; maybe TRBD1 (5 bases). CDR1 is LGHNA and CDR2 is YNFKEQ in the germline V gene. CDR3 length: 15 amino acids. Trimming shortened V by 3 bases and J by 1 base, and 12 bases separated the two germline ends. The CDR3 DNA is TGTGCCAGCAGCCAGGCACGGACACGGAACACTGAAGCTTTCTTT. Translated, it gives CASSQARTRNTEAFF.

The rearrangement uses TRBV6-2 or TRBV6-3 and TRBJ1-5; TRBD1 matches at 8 bases. This CDR3 has 17 residues. CDR1 is MNHEY, CDR2 SVGEGT, per germline. Losses at the gene ends were 5 bases for V and 6 bases for J; bases not matched to a gene: 15. CDR3 nucleotide sequence: TGTGCCAGCAGTATTGGACAGGGCCTAAACCGACGTCAGCCCCAGCATTTT. Translating it yields CASSIGQGLNRRQPQHF.

The chain combines TRBV2 with TRBJ1-6, with D maybe TRBD1 (6 bases). V was shortened by 4 bases and J by 0 bases, with 10 bases between the two germline ends. The CDR3 has 16 amino acids. From germline, CDR1 is SNHLY and CDR2 FYNNEI. The CDR3 DNA reads TGTGCCAGCAGTGGGGGGCGCGTCTCCTATAATTCACCCCTCCACTTT. Its translation: CASSGGRVSYNSPLHF.

This clone was detected only once. This rearrangement joins TRBV6-4 to TRBJ1-2, with D possibly TRBD1 on 5 matching bases. In germline, CDR1 is MRHNA, CDR2 SNTAGT. V was pared by 0 bases and J by 4 bases, with 21 bases between. The CDR3 has 18 residues. The CDR3 spells CASSDSYRPHDAVYGYTF. The CDR3 DNA reads as TGTGCCAGCAGTGACTCATACAGGCCCCATGATGCGGTCTATGGCTACACCTTC.

This chain joins TRBV5-6 and TRBJ2-1, with 13 positions matching TRBD2. The CDR3 contains 18 residues. The V segment lost 4 bases and the J segment 1 base; nucleotides outside the gene matches: 8. In germline, CDR1 is SGHDT, CDR2 YYEEEE. The CDR3, as DNA: TGTGCCAGCAGCCAGGGACTAGCGGGATTGCTTTCCTACAATGAGCAGTTCTTC. Translating it yields CASSQGLAGLLSYNEQFF.

This clone was counted a few times. This chain joins TRBV28 and TRBJ1-5; 8 nucleotides line up with TRBD1. Germline V CDR1 and CDR2: MDHEN, SYDVKM. The CDR3 spans 20 residues. Trimming at V came to 5 bases and at J to 0 bases, leaving 18 bases not matched to a gene. CDR3 nucleotides: TGTGCCAGCAGTGCCGGACAGGGAAGAGGGAGAGGCTTTAGCAATCAGCCCCAGCATTTT. The encoded protein is CASSAGQGRGRGFSNQPQHF.

The chain employs TRBV18 and TRBJ1-1; possible D gene TRBD1, 5 bases. The CDR3 has 14 amino acids. The V end lost 3 bases, the J end lost 4 bases, and 12 bases lay between the germline ends. Germline V lookup: CDR1 KGHSH, CDR2 LQKENI. CDR3 amino acids: CASSPGVRRTEAFF. The CDR3 region has the DNA TGTGCCAGCTCACCGGGGGTCAGGCGCACTGAAGCTTTCTTT.

The chain has TRBV28 and TRBJ2-1; TRBD2 matches 8 bases. Per the germline V gene, CDR1 is MDHEN and CDR2 is SYDVKM. This CDR3 is 16 amino acids long. The V gene end was trimmed by 6 bases and the J gene end by 6 bases; junction bases not matched to a gene: 13. This CDR3 is CASSPHLAGPSNEQFF. CDR3 sequence (DNA): TGTGCCAGCAGCCCACACCTAGCGGGCCCCTCCAATGAGCAGTTCTTC.

V and J are TRBV4-1 and TRBJ2-7, with 12 bases lining up with TRBD2. Looked up from germline, CDR1 is MGHRA and CDR2 is YSYEKL. J gave up 2 bases and V 3 bases, and 5 bases lay outside the gene matches. CDR3 size: 16 residues. DNA for the CDR3: TGCGCCAGCAGCCAGCCCGGACTAGCGGGAACCTACGAGCAGTACTTC. Its protein product is CASSQPGLAGTYEQYF.

This clone was picked up many times. The gene calls are TRBV6-1 and TRBJ1-6, with D perhaps matching TRBD1 (6 bases). The germline CDR1 and CDR2 sequences are MNHNS and SASEGT. V was shortened by 0 bases and J by 7 bases, with 13 bases between the two germline ends. The CDR3 length is 16 residues. Here the CDR3 reads CASSEAIGGGNSPLHF. CDR3 coding DNA: TGTGCCAGCAGTGAAGCGATCGGGGGCGGGAATTCACCCCTCCACTTT.

The chain is built from TRBV10-1 and TRBJ2-3, with TRBD1 as a possible D gene (5 bases). V was clipped by 0 bases and J by 3 bases, with 13 bases between them. The CDR3 loop spans 16 amino acids. Germline CDR1 reads WNHNN; CDR2 reads SYGVQD (reference sequence). The chain's CDR3 is CASSESVQGATDTQYF. The CDR3 coding sequence is TGCGCCAGCAGTGAGTCGGTCCAGGGCGCAACAGATACGCAGTATTTT.

The V and J genes are TRBV5-4 and TRBJ2-1; D gene ambiguous. CDR1 is SGHNT, CDR2 YYREEE, per germline (reference sequence). This CDR3 spans 13 amino acids. Trimming cost V 2 bases and J 6 bases, with 9 bases left between them. The CDR3: CASSLGAGNEQFF. In DNA form, the CDR3 reads TGTGCCAGCAGCTTAGGCGCAGGCAATGAGCAGTTCTTC.

The V call is TRBV3-1 (or the pseudogene TRBV3-2), the J call TRBJ2-2, with TRBD2 matching over 7 bases. With V trimmed by 0 bases and J by 1 base, 5 bases remained unmatched. The CDR3 sequence is 17 residues long. CDR1 and CDR2 (germline): LGHDT, YNNKEL (reference sequence). The CDR3 here is CASSQDYGTKNTGELFF. The CDR3 DNA reads as TGTGCCAGCAGCCAAGATTACGGGACTAAGAACACCGGGGAGCTGTTTTTT.

This chain connects TRBV20-1 to TRBJ1-2; D not certain. The germline CDR1 and CDR2 sequences are DFQATT and SNEGSKA (reference sequence). V lost 3 bases to trimming and J lost 2 bases, with 7 bases between them. CDR3 size: 12 residues. The CDR3 DNA sequence: TGCAGTGCTAGTAACGAAAACTATGGCTACACCTTC. Amino acids: CSASNENYGYTF.

The V and J genes are TRBV27 and TRBJ1-2; the D is unclear. This CDR3 region has 13 residues. Trimming shortened V by 10 bases and J by 2 bases, and 14 bases separated the two germline ends. Germline V gene sequence: CDR1 MNHEY, CDR2 SMNVEV (reference sequence). The chain's CDR3 is CATAPGGNYGYTF. DNA for the CDR3: TGTGCCACCGCCCCAGGAGGGAACTATGGCTACACCTTC.

This rearrangement joins TRBV3-1 (or the pseudogene TRBV3-2) to TRBJ2-6, with 10 nucleotides matching TRBD1. The CDR3 is 17 residues long. CDR1 is LGHDT and CDR2 is YNNKEL in the germline V gene (reference sequence). V shed 4 bases, J shed 1 base, and the junction held 4 bases outside the gene matches. CDR3 region: CASSPRTGGSGANVLTF. The CDR3 DNA reads as TGTGCCAGCAGCCCAAGGACAGGGGGGTCTGGGGCCAACGTCCTGACTTTC.

This chain connects TRBV20-1 to TRBJ2-5; D remains ambiguous. The CDR3 runs to 9 residues. In germline, CDR1 is DFQATT, CDR2 SNEGSKA (reference sequence). V lost 3 bases to trimming and J lost 9 bases, with 5 bases between them. The CDR3 reads CSASIAQYF. For the CDR3, the DNA is TGCAGTGCTAGTATCGCCCAGTACTTC.

This clone has only one observation. The chain links TRBV5-4 to TRBJ1-2; possible D gene TRBD1, 5 bases. V was clipped by 0 bases and J by 1 base, with 7 bases between them. Germline V gene data show CDR1 as SGHNT and CDR2 as YYREEE (reference sequence). The CDR3 is 14 residues long. The CDR3 sequence: CASSLGDSNYGYTF. CDR3 coding DNA: TGTGCCAGCAGCTTGGGCGACAGTAACTATGGCTACACCTTC.

The chain combines TRBV5-1 with TRBJ1-1; weak D call: TRBD1 (5 bases). Per germline, CDR1 SGHRS and CDR2 YFSETQ. The germline V and J ends were trimmed by 3 bases and 1 base, with 13 bases remaining between them. There are 15 residues in the CDR3. CDR3: CASSSGGGPNTEAFF. The CDR3 nucleotides are TGCGCCAGCAGCTCTGGGGGAGGACCGAACACTGAAGCTTTCTTT.

This clone appeared a few times. CDR3 nucleotide sequence: TGCGCCAGCAGCGTGGAGGGGGGTCGTAATTCACCCCTCCACTTT. Translation gives CASSVEGGRNSPLHF. V gene TRBV5-1 combines with J gene TRBJ1-6; the D gene is possibly TRBD1 (6 bases). V was trimmed by 4 bases and J by 6 bases, leaving 14 bases between them. Germline V gene data show CDR1 as SGHRS and CDR2 as YFSETQ. The CDR3 covers 15 residues.

The chain has TRBV19 and TRBJ1-5; D ambiguous. The CDR3 loop spans 14 amino acids. V gave up 6 bases and J gave up 2 bases, with 11 bases separating them. The V gene's germline CDR1 is LNHDA and CDR2 SQIVND (reference sequence). For the CDR3, the DNA is TGTGCCAGTAGCCCCACGACGGGCAATCAGCCCCAGCATTTT. It specifies CASSPTTGNQPQHF.

The chain has TRBV11-2 and TRBJ2-3; 7 bases are shared with TRBD1. The germline CDR1 and CDR2 sequences are SGHAT and FQNNGV. The V segment lost 2 bases and the J segment 8 bases; nucleotides outside the gene matches: 1. The CDR3 contains 12 residues. The CDR3 DNA sequence: TGTGCCAGCAGCTTACAGGGGGTTACGCAGTATTTT. This gives the protein CASSLQGVTQYF. The entire variable domain, with the rest obtained from reference TRBV11-2 and TRBJ2-3, is as follows: EAGVAQSPRYKIIEKRQSVAFWCNPISGHATLYWYQQILGQGPKLLIQFQNNGVVDDSQLPKDRFSAERLKGVDSTLKIQPAKLEDSAVYLCASSLQGVTQYFGPGTRLTVL.

This clone has at least ten counts. The chain employs TRBV3-1 (or the pseudogene TRBV3-2) and TRBJ2-5, with 7 positions matching TRBD2. The CDR3 is 12 amino acids. V gave up 2 bases and J gave up 7 bases; unmatched junction bases: 1. Germline CDR1 and CDR2: LGHDT and YNNKEL (reference sequence). The CDR3 coding sequence is TGTGCCAGCAGCCAATCGGGAGGGACCCAGTACTTC. It yields the protein CASSQSGGTQYF.